The clone carrying this T cell receptor beta chain was detected only a few times. Its antigen is not known. Indicated time point: newly diagnosed GD, antithyroid drugs for less than 3 months. The TCR library was made from RNA extracted from PBMCs. V gave up 8 bases and J gave up 6 bases, with 13 bases separating them. Germline V gene data show CDR1 as GTSNPN and CDR2 as SVGIG (reference sequence). This CDR3 has 12 amino acids. CDR3 regions were amplified by Arm-PCR using iRepertoire HTBI primers to build TCR beta libraries. A single record per CDR3 protein comes from TCRdb applying MiXCR to the multiplex PCR reads. The sample lists fewer than 650,000 distinct CDR3 sequences, 15% to 20% occurring once. This sample is drawn from a study of regulatory T cells in long-lasting Graves disease. Study background: Graves' patients (newly diagnosed) had been on antithyroid drugs under 3 months. Overall study findings and caveats: Fewer public clonotypes were shared by new patients (approximately 1,000) than by persistent patients (roughly 2,600). Segments TRBV28, TRBJ1-2 and TRBJ2-5 showed preferential usage in persistent disease.

This same sample was also taken into another study, of T cells in Graves' hyperthyroidism and ophthalmopathy. From that paper: An initial round of RT-PCR targeting the TCR CDR3 relied on the HTBI primer set.

This chain links TRBV30 with TRBJ2-2; tentatively, D is TRBD2 (6 bases). This material consisted of peripheral blood mononuclear cells (PBMCs), taken at new diagnosis, from a patient treated with antithyroid drugs. This sequence was found in a man between 18 and 29 years old with Graves disease. The CDR3 spells CARWRGAGELFF. The CDR3 region has the DNA TGTGCCCGGTGGAGGGGAGCCGGGGAGCTGTTTTTT.